These 13 T cell receptor beta chains were sequenced from one sample in a study of control samples from healthy donors and cancer patients. TCRdb's table, derived via immunoSEQ multiplex PCR, lists solely in-frame clones and lacks some. The sample lists 150,000 to 200,000 clones; around nine tenths were seen once. Sequenced sample: blood. The source is a woman in her 30s in good health.

The V call is TRBV7-8, the J call TRBJ1-3; no reliable D call. The CDR3 covers 15 residues. Germline CDR1 SGHVS, CDR2 FQNEAQ. V lost 1 base and J lost 0, with 7 bases in between. The CDR3 coding sequence is TGTGCCAGCAGCTTAGGACGGCTCTCTGGAAACACCATATATTTT. Protein product: CASSLGRLSGNTIYF. Supplemented by reference TRBV7-8 and TRBJ1-3, the full variable domain reads GAGVSQSPRYKVAKRGQDVALRCDPISGHVSLFWYQQALGQGPEFLTYFQNEAQLDKSGLPSDRFFAERPEGSVSTLKIQRTQQEDSAVYLCASSLGRLSGNTIYFGEGSWLTVV.

This clone was seen once. The chain is built from TRBV9 and TRBJ2-2; no reliable D call. The germline V and J ends were trimmed by 1 base and 5 bases, with 12 bases remaining between them. The CDR3 is 15 amino acids. Germline V gives CDR1 SGDLS, CDR2 YYNGEE. This CDR3 reads CASSVRSIATGELFF. The CDR3, as DNA: TGTGCCAGCAGCGTACGCTCGATCGCAACCGGGGAGCTGTTTTTT.

The table lists this clone with a count of one. This chain joins TRBV7-3 and TRBJ2-1; a possible D gene is TRBD2 (6 bases). Germline CDR1 reads SGHTA; CDR2 reads FQGTGA. Trimming removed 5 bases at V and 3 bases at J, with 14 bases between. There are 15 residues in the CDR3. CDR3 DNA sequence: TGTGCCAGCAGCCCCCGGGCTAGCGACTACAATGAGCAGTTCTTC. It encodes CASSPRASDYNEQFF.

The chain employs TRBV18 and TRBJ2-3, with D hard to call. The CDR3 has 14 residues. Germline CDR1 KGHSH, CDR2 LQKENI. Trimming left V 3 bases short and J 0 bases short, with 7 bases between. CDR3 region: CASSPYYSTDTQYF. The CDR3 coding sequence is TGTGCCAGCTCACCCTACTATAGCACAGATACGCAGTATTTT.

The genes are TRBV7-8 and TRBJ2-7; TRBD1 matches at 7 bases. Germline CDR1 is SGHVS and CDR2 is FQNEAQ. Losses at the gene ends were 5 bases for V and 0 bases for J; bases not matched to a gene: 7. There are 15 residues in the CDR3. CDR3 sequence reads: CASSTPGTVSYEQYF. The CDR3 DNA is TGTGCCAGCAGCACACCCGGGACAGTCTCCTACGAGCAGTACTTC.

This chain joins TRBV28 and TRBJ2-7, with 7 bases fitting TRBD2. This CDR3 comprises 15 residues. V lost 3 bases, J lost 4 bases, and 9 bases stayed unmatched. Germline CDR1 and CDR2: MDHEN and SYDVKM. The CDR3 region is CASSFSGPRSYEQYF. CDR3 in DNA: TGTGCCAGCAGTTTTAGCGGGCCACGTTCTTACGAGCAGTACTTC.

The chain is built from TRBV4-2 and TRBJ1-6, with a weak D call TRBD1 (5 bases). The CDR3 length is 16 residues. Trimming removed 2 bases at V and 9 bases at J, with 17 bases between. Germline values: CDR1 LGHNA, CDR2 YNFKEQ. CDR3 loop: CASSQKGDRGTSPLHF. In DNA, the CDR3 is TGTGCCAGCAGCCAAAAGGGAGACCGGGGGACTTCACCCCTCCACTTT.

This clone was found once. V is TRBV2 and J is TRBJ2-5, with TRBD1 matching over 9 bases. With V trimmed by 6 bases and J by 5 bases, 10 bases remained unmatched. Per the germline V gene, CDR1 is SNHLY and CDR2 is FYNNEI. The CDR3 runs 15 residues. The CDR3 loop reads CASSEQGAAGETQYF. The CDR3 DNA is TGTGCCAGCAGCGAACAGGGGGCGGCGGGTGAGACCCAGTACTTC.

The CDR3 here is CASSPGTSGRSSYNEQFF. The CDR3 nucleotides read TGTGCCAGCAGCCCGGGGACTAGCGGGAGGTCCTCCTACAATGAGCAGTTCTTC. V and J are TRBV7-9 and TRBJ2-1, with 15 bases aligning to TRBD2. The trim removed 5 bases at V and 0 bases at J, leaving 5 bases unmatched. The CDR3 is 18 amino acids. Germline V gene data show CDR1 as SEHNR and CDR2 as FQNEAQ (reference sequence).

The J gene is TRBJ2-7, the V gene TRBV7-2; 10 bases line up with TRBD1. This CDR3 region has 14 residues. V shed 5 bases, J shed 1 base, and the junction held 2 bases outside the gene matches. Germline V gene lookup returns CDR1 SGHTA and CDR2 FQGNSA. CDR3 protein: CASSRDRGSYEQYF. Written as DNA, the CDR3 is TGTGCCAGCAGCCGGGACAGGGGTTCCTACGAGCAGTACTTC.

V gene TRBV28 combines with J gene TRBJ1-5, with a tentative D call TRBD1 (5 bases). Germline loops: CDR1 MDHEN, CDR2 SYDVKM. The CDR3 is 13 amino acids. The ends were cut back, 3 bases at V and 8 bases at J, with 11 bases in the middle. Here the CDR3 reads CASSFGGGEPQHF. As DNA, the CDR3 is TGTGCCAGCAGTTTCGGGGGAGGGGAGCCCCAGCATTTT.

The gene calls are TRBV9 and TRBJ2-5; D is ambiguous. V was shortened by 3 bases and J by 1 base, with 10 bases between the two germline ends. This CDR3 comprises 14 residues. In germline, CDR1 is SGDLS, CDR2 YYNGEE. The CDR3 DNA is TGTGCCAGCAGCGCCGGGTCCACCCAAGAGACCCAGTACTTC. Encoded protein: CASSAGSTQETQYF.

This clone was recorded only once. This chain uses TRBV7-3 with TRBJ1-5, with a weak D call TRBD1 (5 bases). The V gene lost 7 bases and the J gene lost 5 bases, with 18 bases spanning the gap. Germline CDR1 SGHTA, CDR2 FQGTGA. This CDR3 has 15 residues. CDR3 residues: CASTKAREEDQPQHF. The CDR3, as DNA: TGTGCCAGCACCAAAGCCAGGGAGGAGGATCAGCCCCAGCATTTT. Complete variable domain (other parts from reference TRBV7-3 and TRBJ1-5): GAGVSQTPSNKVTEKGKYVELRCDPISGHTALYWYRQSLGQGPEFLIYFQGTGAADDSGLPNDRFFAVRPEGSVSTLKIQRTERGDSAVYLCASTKAREEDQPQHFGDGTRLSIL.